The T cell receptor (beta chain) under discussion was sequenced for a study of vaccination effects on CD4 cells after COVID-19. General observations from the study: There were few convalescent patients in the study and no early post-infection timepoints. Healthy vaccinees showed cross-reactivity with common cold coronaviruses in only 1 of 255 vaccine-induced clones.

Assay used: immunoSEQ multiplex PCR; TCRdb lists only in-frame clones, some missing. The table shows 60,000 to 80,000 clones, with around two thirds occurring only once. In regard to this clone: Its target is unknown.

Scientists isolated CD4+ T cells after a roughly ten-day culture period ended. Of the BNT162b2 and mRNA-1273 vaccines, participants received two doses of one or the other. Germline V gives CDR1 MRHNA, CDR2 SNTAGT. V lost 1 base and J lost 9, with 10 bases in between. The CDR3 sequence is 13 residues long. The sample here was CD4+ T cells from PBMCs cultured without peptide, taken after COVID-19 vaccination. The sequence was obtained from a human donor who received a COVID-19 vaccine. The gene calls are TRBV6-4 and TRBJ2-1, with D possibly matching TRBD2 (6 bases). CDR3 nucleotide sequence: TGTGCCAGCAGTGACTGGGCGGGGAGTGAGCAGTTCTTC. The encoded protein is CASSDWAGSEQFF.